Here is one T cell receptor beta chain with its context. What this receptor recognizes is not known. There are no base qualities to consult, and no much larger clone falls within one base. This sample is drawn from a study of cytomegalovirus exposure and HLA in healthy donors (TCRdb year 2017). Turning to the overall study: An earlier analysis of some 550 of the donors reported 250 to 350 Gb of sequence data and about 100 million unique TCR beta sequences from 190 million or so T cells. Around 320 gigabases of sequencing data and tens of millions of unique TCR sequences were included in an early release covering about 700 HLA-typed donors. Of the 350 to 450 genotyped donors, around 81% fell in the genetic ancestry cluster associated with self-reported Caucasian donors. The aim of the study was to test whether cataloging public T cell receptors could identify signatures of past pathogen exposure. The study profiled the T cell repertoires of 500 to 800 subjects by immunosequencing and related them to cytomegalovirus serostatus. A separate validation cohort of over a hundred different subjects was used in addition to the roughly 700-subject first cohort. The study combined high-throughput TCR immunosequencing, statistical association of individual TCRs with disease status, and machine learning to predict cytomegalovirus infection status. A later analysis re-examined previously published TCR beta repertoires from more than 550 donors and added high-resolution HLA genotyping to investigate patterns of TCR occurrence. The later analysis used no new phenotypic data to find candidate immune exposures, relying instead on TCR beta sequences and their occurrence across donors. To decide whether each TCR beta V gene segment behaved as functional or pseudogenic, an earlier analysis of some 540 of the donors relied on high-throughput TCR beta sequencing. Donor age, sex, ethnicity and CMV serostatus were collected together with the repertoire data. A later genetic analysis used genome-wide SNP genotypes for about 55% of the 666 donors, treating that subset as a discovery cohort. Every discovery cohort repertoire had been produced on one sequencing platform. Class I and class II HLA loci were covered by the typing at four-digit resolution. The number of typed donors differed by locus: about 620-640 for A, B, C, DRB1 and DQB1; some 500 for DQA1; 606 for DPA1; and some 450 for DPB1. Roughly five DR-DQ haplotypes were handled as single units for association and clustering because linkage in the cohort was strong. On average, around 230,000 unique TCR beta nucleotide sequences were sequenced per donor among a few hundred genotyped donors of the cohort, with around 19% of those sequences being non-productive. What the study reported, not specific to this receptor: In this cohort, only TCR beta chains were sequenced, and detectable features were limited by the absence of alpha or paired-chain data. An association between a missense DCLRE1C variant and V-gene and J-gene trimming of TCR beta chains was found in a later genetic analysis and replicated in an independent cohort. A later analysis reported that several top co-occurrence clusters appeared linked to parvovirus B19, influenza, CMV and Epstein-Barr virus. Correlated functional status among segregating V segments might be attributable to linkage disequilibrium, but an unknown experimental factor could not be ruled out. According to a later genetic analysis, donors in an Asian-associated ancestry cluster had fewer N-insertions in productive TCRs than the approximately 690-donor mean. Sequencing depth was assumed to be roughly uniform across donors in the presence/absence analyses, though that assumption may not hold. An earlier analysis of approximately 590 of the donors showed that most TCR beta V segments appeared in productive rearrangements either about 87% or about 30% of the time, which broadly matched IMGT annotations. Because some donors lacked HLA typing at each locus, the association tests relied only on the typed subset. About 17 rarely observed V segments, including chromosome 9 orphons, were excluded from the earlier analysis of 550 to 700 of the donors because counts were too low. For the cohort, immune exposure information was limited to CMV serostatus. Cytomegalovirus status was reported to be diagnosed by the classifier with high specificity and sensitivity in both the original and validation cohorts. Strong co-occurrence of HLA alleles, especially DR and DQ, made assigning TCR associations to individual alleles difficult. In the study, 164 TCR beta chains were listed as associated with cytomegalovirus. A further reported finding was that TCR beta sequences accurately predicted the HLA-A and HLA-B alleles for most subjects in the first cohort. The authors suggested that the approach could potentially be generalized to other disease states and immunological phenotypes. In a later analysis, HLA-associated TCR beta chains showed more clonal expansion and lower generation probabilities than non-associated chains that were equally common. The 87-base-pair reads could not distinguish some IMGT-functional V segments, including TRBV6-2 and TRBV6-3, so those segments were excluded. At a false discovery rate of 0.05, a later analysis linked under 20,000 TCR beta sequences to specific HLA alleles. A later analysis found that most CMV-associated TCR beta chains appeared HLA-restricted, with HLA associations seemingly driven largely by CMV exposure. A cluster of highly shared sequence variants was judged likely to represent a technical artifact of the sequencing pipeline. A few of the identified cytomegalovirus-associated TCR beta chains were confirmed in vitro to be specific for cytomegalovirus antigens. In a later analysis, the rate of TCR association differed among HLA loci, with DRB1 alleles having the most associated TCRs and HLA-C alleles having the fewest. Most TCR sequences were seen in very few donors, while some public TCRs were found in many individuals.

The library relied on the immunoSEQ multiplex PCR assay. For the multiplex PCR, a mixture combining 60 forward primers for TCR Vbeta segments and 13 reverse primers for TCR Jbeta segments was used. Amplification of the CDR3 region of rearranged TCR beta genes was performed with a multiplex PCR assay on genomic DNA. On the Illumina HiSeq System, the amplified TCR beta libraries were sequenced as 87-base-pair reads. Turning to the authors' computational methods: In a later analysis, tens of millions of unique TCR beta chains were counted across the approximately 670 repertoires, and approximately 11 million of these chains were shared by at least two donors. Raw reads were error-corrected and collapsed into unique sequences with a nearest-neighbor algorithm that merged closely related sequences to remove PCR and sequencing errors. V, D and J gene segments were assigned by aligning CDR3 sequences to IMGT reference sequences. For a sequence to be retained, at least a six-nucleotide match to both a V gene segment and a J gene segment was required. Rearrangements were called productive when the CDR3 lacked stop codons and stayed in frame with V and J; all others were non-productive. CDR3 was defined by IMGT convention, running from the second conserved V-encoded cysteine to the conserved J-encoded phenylalanine. Sequences without an unambiguous match to a single V gene segment were excluded from the earlier analysis of several hundred of the donors. An earlier analysis of about 600 of the donors called V segments functional above 56.7% productive rearrangements and segregating when the between-donor standard deviation exceeded 5%. A statistical classification framework was built for diagnosing cytomegalovirus status from the catalog of TCR beta chain sequences. In a later analysis, V and J genes were assigned by comparing TCR nucleotide sequences against IMGT/GENE-DB human TR gene sequences. A later analysis assigned CDR3 sequences and most-parsimonious VDJ recombination scenarios with the TCRdist pipeline. A later analysis defined each TCR beta chain by its CDR3 amino acid sequence plus V-gene family, and excluded reads lacking a unique V-gene family. To address suspected cross-contamination and a sequencing artifact, a later analysis removed around 600 highly shared, low-generation-probability nucleotide sequences. In a later analysis, a clonal expansion index was calculated for each public chain from normalized within-repertoire ranks of inferred template counts. In a later analysis, generation probabilities were computed with a VDJ recombination model fitted to out-of-frame rearrangements, and the resulting probabilities were checked against IGoR. Hypergeometric tests were used in a later analysis to score TCR-TCR, TCR-HLA and TCR-CMV co-occurrence, with a repertoire-size bias correction applied to the TCR pairs. In a later analysis, false discovery rates were estimated by permuting HLA or CMV assignments 20 times. In a later analysis, co-occurring TCRs were grouped with DBSCAN, and TCRdist sequence similarity was added when clustering was performed within HLA-allele-positive subsets. For co-occurrence clustering, repertoires with fewer than 30,000 or more than 120,000 public chains were excluded, along with a handful of repertoires with anomalous nucleotide sharing. Drawn from immuneACCESS, this table holds only the in-frame rearrangements with V and J called that TCRdb kept. Clones are partly lost; checked studies trace under half to an unresolved V gene and leave the rest unexplained. V and J calls and clone size are as listed in that table; D and trimming were resolved from the DNA. This sample gives approximately 130,000 clones in total; over 80% of them show up just once. The ten largest clones take up approximately 1.1% of the sample.

V ends up 6 bases short and J 4 bases short, with an unmatched junction base count of 8. There are 15 amino acids in the CDR3, from cysteine to phenylalanine inclusive. The read is trimmed to its CDR3 DNA, 45 bases read in frame from base 1. CDR1 and CDR2 are read off the germline V gene as SNHLY and FYNNEI. The cohort comprised fewer than 700 healthy bone marrow donors. At the time of sampling, all cohort members were nominally healthy, though unrecorded immune exposures were likely present. The donor was CMV seronegative and was included in the group of 352 seronegative cohort members. Each donor provided a peripheral blood sample, and peripheral blood mononuclear cells were used for TCR beta sequencing. The Qiagen DNeasy Blood Extraction Kit was used to extract genomic DNA from the blood cell samples.

The chain is made from TRBV2 and TRBJ2-1; 8 central bases correspond to TRBD1. The sequencing input was PBMCs. The sequence was collected from a boy aged 10-17 years in good health and CMV-seronegative. The sequenced DNA is TGTGCCAGCAGCGGGGGACAGGACAAATACAATGAGCAGTTCTTC. Its translation is CASSGGQDKYNEQFF.